Following are 4 T cell receptor beta chains from one sample sequenced in a study of T cells after yellow fever vaccination. TCRdb itself ran the 5' RACE reads through MiXCR, one entry per CDR3 protein. The data show roughly 100,000 distinct CDR3 sequences, with approximately 8.4% seen just once and around a sixth held by the top ten. The sequences come from CD8+ T cells not binding an NS4B(214-222) dextramer, sorted from PBMCs, collected approximately 16 days after the first yellow fever vaccination. The receptors here all came from a young man who received the YFV17D yellow fever vaccine.

The chain links TRBV4-1 to TRBJ1-6; the D is unclear. Germline values: CDR1 MGHRA, CDR2 YSYEKL. This CDR3 region has 16 residues. The V end was cut by 0 bases, the J end by 8 bases, with 14 bases between. CDR3: CASSQETVVKYSPLHF. The CDR3 coding sequence is TGCGCCAGCAGCCAAGAAACAGTAGTCAAGTATTCACCCCTCCACTTT.

The rearrangement uses TRBV10-3 and TRBJ2-3; D is uncertain. The CDR3 length is 13 residues. CDR1 ENHRY and CDR2 SYGVKD come from the germline V gene. V dropped 2 bases and J dropped 4 bases, with 7 bases sitting between them. CDR3 residues: CAISEPSADTQYF. The DNA of the CDR3 is TGTGCCATCAGTGAGCCCTCGGCAGATACGCAGTATTTT.

This clonotype was seen at least ten times. V usage is TRBV7-2 and J usage is TRBJ1-4; no clear D. Germline V gene sequence: CDR1 SGHTA, CDR2 FQGNSA. V gave up 7 bases and J gave up 5 bases, with 17 bases separating them. The CDR3 covers 15 residues. CDR3 coding DNA: TGTGCCAGCAACTCGATGACGGGAGTAAATGAAAAACTGTTTTTT. It yields the protein CASNSMTGVNEKLFF.

This clonotype was found a few times. The V gene is TRBV5-5, the J gene TRBJ1-4; D not resolved. The germline V gene has CDR1 SGHKS and CDR2 YYEKEE (reference sequence). Trimming took 0 bases from V and 5 from J, leaving 8 bases between them. The CDR3 is 14 amino acids. In DNA, the CDR3 is TGTGCCAGCAGCTTGGCCCGGCCCAATGAAAAACTGTTTTTT. It encodes CASSLARPNEKLFF.